This TCR beta chain was retrieved from a study of blood T cell repertoires in COVID-19. This clone came up once. The CDR3 totals 15 residues. V was clipped by 7 bases and J by 0 bases, with 13 bases between them. Germline V CDR1 and CDR2: MDHEN, SYDVKM. TCRdb keeps only in-frame clones here, not all; method: immunoSEQ multiplex PCR. The sample has roughly 150,000 clones; roughly 89% are singletons. What was sequenced was peripheral blood. The receptor's source is a man aged 55 to 70 with active or convalescent COVID-19. The rearrangement joins TRBV28 to TRBJ2-1; D possibly corresponds to TRBD2 (6 bases). In nucleotides, the CDR3 is TGTGCCAGCACACCCCGGGGGTACTCCTACAATGAGCAGTTCTTC. This codes for CASTPRGYSYNEQFF.